The 25 T cell receptor beta chains listed next were all sequenced from one sample in a study of T cells after posttransplantation cyclophosphamide. TCRdb keeps only in-frame clones here, not all; method: immunoSEQ multiplex PCR. The sample holds approximately 12,000 clones; over 80% are singletons and the top ten take over 0.65%. Material: memory CD4+ T cells sorted from PBMCs. These receptors were collected from a middle-aged man in good health, CMV-negative, and a related stem cell transplant donor.

This clone has just one count. The chain recombines TRBV4-3 with TRBJ2-3, with D possibly TRBD2 on 5 matching bases. CDR3 length: 15 residues. The V and J ends lost 4 bases and 1 base respectively, with 12 bases between them. The V gene's germline CDR1 is LGHNA and CDR2 YSLEER. Written as DNA, the CDR3 is TGCGCCAGCAGCCGCACTAGTGAAGGCACAGATACGCAGTATTTT. Translation: CASSRTSEGTDTQYF.

V and J are TRBV10-3 and TRBJ1-2; D unresolved. V dropped 2 bases and J dropped 7 bases, with 17 bases sitting between them. The CDR3 loop spans 15 amino acids. Germline CDR1 reads ENHRY; CDR2 reads SYGVKD. The CDR3 DNA reads TGTGCCATCAGTGAGGGGCCGGGTGAGGGAAGTGGCTACACCTTC. Translated: CAISEGPGEGSGYTF.

The chain uses TRBV11-3 and TRBJ1-1, with 8 positions matching TRBD1. J lost 5 bases, V lost 4 bases, and 6 bases had no gene match. Germline CDR1 reads SGHNT; CDR2 reads YENEEA. CDR3 size: 14 residues. The CDR3: CASSSGQGGTEAFF. CDR3 nucleotides: TGTGCCAGCAGCTCTGGACAGGGAGGTACTGAAGCTTTCTTT.

This sequence joins TRBV7-3 and TRBJ2-7; TRBD2 matches at 11 bases. With V trimmed by 5 bases and J by 3 bases, 6 bases remained unmatched. CDR3 length: 15 amino acids. Per germline, CDR1 SGHTA and CDR2 FQGTGA. The chain's CDR3 is CASSRSGGALYEQYF. The CDR3 nucleotides are TGTGCCAGCAGCCGTAGCGGGGGGGCCCTCTACGAGCAGTACTTC. Combining the CDR3 with reference TRBV7-3 and TRBJ2-7 gives the whole variable domain GAGVSQTPSNKVTEKGKYVELRCDPISGHTALYWYRQSLGQGPEFLIYFQGTGAADDSGLPNDRFFAVRPEGSVSTLKIQRTERGDSAVYLCASSRSGGALYEQYFGPGTRLTVT.

The chain has TRBV27 and TRBJ1-3; 8 nucleotides line up with TRBD1. Germline V lookup: CDR1 MNHEY, CDR2 SMNVEV (reference sequence). The CDR3 runs to 16 residues. Trimming took 5 bases from V and 4 from J; bases not matched to a gene: 10. CDR3 residues: CASSPFSGGSGNTIYF. Here the CDR3 DNA reads TGTGCCAGCAGTCCATTCTCAGGGGGCTCCGGAAACACCATATATTTT.

The chain has TRBV6-1 and TRBJ2-1; 10 bases line up with TRBD2. V was pared by 6 bases and J by 8 bases, with 4 bases of the junction left unmatched. The V gene's germline CDR1 is MNHNS and CDR2 SASEGT. The CDR3 extends over 13 amino acids. The CDR3 protein is CASRLAGAYEQFF. The CDR3 DNA sequence: TGTGCCAGCAGGCTAGCGGGAGCCTATGAGCAGTTCTTC.

The V gene is TRBV5-5, the J gene TRBJ1-2, with a tentative D call TRBD1 (5 bases). The CDR3 is 16 residues long. Germline V CDR1 and CDR2: SGHKS, YYEKEE (reference sequence). V was shortened by 5 bases and J by 8 bases, with 25 bases between the two germline ends. CDR3: CASSSLQGRRLGGYTF. DNA for the CDR3: TGTGCCAGCAGTTCTCTGCAGGGAAGGCGCTTAGGAGGCTACACCTTC.

The rearrangement joins TRBV7-3 to TRBJ2-3; D is ambiguous. CDR3 size: 13 residues. Trimming cost V 1 base and J 5 bases, with 7 bases left between them. CDR1 is SGHTA and CDR2 is FQGTGA in the germline V gene. The CDR3 nucleotides are TGTGCCAGCAGCTTAATTCTACGAGATACGCAGTATTTT. It yields the protein CASSLILRDTQYF.

The chain is built from TRBV20-1 and TRBJ2-7; no definite D call. The germline CDR1 and CDR2 sequences are DFQATT and SNEGSKA (reference sequence). Trimming removed 3 bases from V and 7 bases from J, with 7 bases in between. CDR3 length: 10 residues. The CDR3 bases are TGCAGTGCTAGGTTTTCGGAGCAGTACTTC. Protein: CSARFSEQYF.

This clone appeared a few times. CDR3 in amino acids: CASSPRQAYNEQFF. DNA for the CDR3: TGCGCCAGCAGCCCACGACAGGCCTACAATGAGCAGTTCTTC. The chain carries TRBV4-3 and TRBJ2-1; possibly TRBD1 for D (6 bases). The CDR3 runs 14 residues. Trimming cost V 4 bases and J 2 bases, with 9 bases left between them. Germline-derived CDR1 and CDR2 are LGHNA and YSLEER.

This clone was seen more than once but under ten times. J is TRBJ2-1 and V is TRBV7-3; weak D call: TRBD2 (6 bases). Per germline, CDR1 SGHTA and CDR2 FQGTGA. V dropped 2 bases and J dropped 8 bases, with 7 bases sitting between them. The CDR3 totals 12 residues. CDR3 coding DNA: TGTGCCAGCAGCTTAGGAGGGGATGAGCAGTTCTTC. This codes for CASSLGGDEQFF.

This chain links TRBV2 with TRBJ2-5; 16 bases line up with TRBD2. This CDR3 region has 15 residues. With V trimmed by 7 bases and J by 5 bases, 4 bases remained unmatched. Germline CDR1 reads SNHLY; CDR2 reads FYNNEI. CDR3 region: CASKGTSGGAETQYF. Here the CDR3 DNA reads TGTGCCAGCAAGGGGACTAGCGGGGGGGCGGAGACCCAGTACTTC.

The rearrangement links TRBV7-9 to TRBJ2-7; no reliable D call. The CDR3 runs to 11 residues. Between the trimmed V and J ends, which lost 7 bases and 3 bases, there was a span of 7 bases. The germline gives CDR1 SEHNR, CDR2 FQNEAQ (reference sequence). The CDR3 loop reads CASTVIYEQYF. Here the CDR3 DNA reads TGTGCCAGCACCGTAATCTACGAGCAGTACTTC.

The count of this clone is one. The V call is TRBV7-3, the J call TRBJ2-3; 12 bases align to TRBD2. The CDR3 consists of 17 residues. The germline CDR1 and CDR2 sequences are SGHTA and FQGTGA. V was clipped by 5 bases and J by 0 bases; unmatched bases: 6. The CDR3 loop reads CASSGLAGTGSTDTQYF. CDR3 in DNA: TGTGCCAGCAGCGGACTAGCGGGGACCGGTAGCACAGATACGCAGTATTTT. The full variable domain, its missing parts supplied by reference TRBV7-3 and TRBJ2-3, is GAGVSQTPSNKVTEKGKYVELRCDPISGHTALYWYRQSLGQGPEFLIYFQGTGAADDSGLPNDRFFAVRPEGSVSTLKIQRTERGDSAVYLCASSGLAGTGSTDTQYFGPGTRLTVL.

The count of this clone is one. V and J are TRBV11-3 and TRBJ1-1; the D is unclear. Germline assignment: CDR1 SGHNT and CDR2 YENEEA. The CDR3 length is 13 residues. Trimming took off 3 bases at V and 1 base at J, with 6 bases between the two ends. CDR3 sequence: CASSFSRNTEAFF. Here the CDR3 DNA reads TGTGCCAGCAGCTTCAGTCGGAACACTGAAGCTTTCTTT.

CDR3 DNA: TGTGCCACCGGACAGGGGGACAGGGGAACTAATGAAAAACTGTTTTTT. The encoded protein is CATGQGDRGTNEKLFF. The chain has TRBV19 and TRBJ1-4, with 10 bases matching TRBD1. J was trimmed by 1 base and V by 10 bases; bases with no gene match: 9. Germline assignment: CDR1 LNHDA and CDR2 SQIVND (reference sequence). The CDR3 has 16 amino acids.

The genes are TRBV27 and TRBJ1-2, with a possible D match to TRBD1 (6 bases). CDR3 length: 14 amino acids. Germline loops: CDR1 MNHEY, CDR2 SMNVEV (reference sequence). V lost 5 bases and J 1 base, leaving 11 bases between the germline ends. CDR3 loop: CASSPWTDNYGYTF. The CDR3 coding sequence is TGTGCCAGCAGTCCATGGACAGATAACTATGGCTACACCTTC.

The chain is built from TRBV7-2 and TRBJ2-2; TRBD2 might be the D (7 bases). Deletions cut 0 bases from V and 7 bases from J, with 15 bases between. Germline-derived CDR1 and CDR2 are SGHTA and FQGNSA. The CDR3 has 16 residues. In DNA form, the CDR3 reads TGTGCCAGCAGCTTAGCAAGGGGGGGGCCCATCGGGGAGCTGTTTTTT. It yields the protein CASSLARGGPIGELFF.

The gene calls are TRBV2 and TRBJ1-6; D not resolved. Trimming left V 7 bases short and J 8 bases short, with 15 bases between. The CDR3 runs 14 residues. Per germline, CDR1 SNHLY and CDR2 FYNNEI. The CDR3 here is CASTPRGEDSPLHF. DNA for the CDR3: TGTGCCAGCACCCCAAGAGGTGAAGATTCACCCCTCCACTTT.

This chain connects TRBV15 to TRBJ1-5; 9 bases are shared with TRBD1. CDR1 is LNHNV, CDR2 YYDKDF, per germline (reference sequence). V shed 1 base and J 6 bases; nucleotides not matched to a gene: 7. This CDR3 contains 16 residues. CDR3 protein: CATSRGRDRVFQPQHF. The CDR3 nucleotides read TGTGCCACCAGCAGAGGCCGGGACAGGGTTTTTCAGCCCCAGCATTTT.

The chain uses TRBV11-2 and TRBJ1-5, with no clear D. V shed 5 bases and J shed 7 bases, with 12 bases lying between them. CDR3 length: 13 amino acids. Germline loops: CDR1 SGHAT, CDR2 FQNNGV. The CDR3 nucleotides read TGTGCCAGCAGCGCCCAACTAGAGCAGCCCCAGCATTTT. This translates into CASSAQLEQPQHF.

The V call is TRBV7-2, the J call TRBJ2-2; no reliable D call. V lost 5 bases to trimming and J lost 7 bases, with 8 bases between them. The CDR3 totals 12 residues. CDR1 and CDR2 from the germline V gene are SGHTA and FQGNSA. Here the CDR3 DNA reads TGTGCCAGCAGCCCCTATATCGGGGAGCTGTTTTTT. Its protein product is CASSPYIGELFF. The variable domain in full, completed from reference TRBV7-2 and TRBJ2-2, reads GAGVSQSPSNKVTEKGKDVELRCDPISGHTALYWYRQSLGQGLEFLIYFQGNSAPDKSGLPSDRFSAERTGGSVSTLTIQRTQQEDSAVYLCASSPYIGELFFGEGSRLTVL.

This clone was picked up one time. CDR3 DNA sequence: TGTGCCAGCTCCCCCGGGACAGGGCAGGGCGAGCAGTACTTC. Protein: CASSPGTGQGEQYF. The chain combines TRBV18 with TRBJ2-7, with 9 bases aligning to TRBD1. The germline CDR1 and CDR2 sequences are KGHSH and LQKENI. The CDR3 is 14 amino acids. The junction had 9 bases not matched to a gene; V was cut back by 6 bases and J by 6 bases.

V is TRBV9 and J is TRBJ1-1; tentative D call: TRBD1 (6 bases). Germline V CDR1 and CDR2: SGDLS, YYNGEE. Trimming removed 3 bases from V and 5 bases from J, with 23 bases in between. The length of the CDR3 is 17 residues. Here the CDR3 reads CASSAGAGGGVGTEAFF. In DNA form, the CDR3 reads TGTGCCAGCAGCGCCGGGGCGGGAGGGGGAGTAGGGACTGAAGCTTTCTTT.

The genes are TRBV6-5 and TRBJ2-7, with 13 bases that match TRBD2. J gave up 5 bases and V 9 bases, and 7 bases lay outside the gene matches. Germline CDR1 and CDR2: MNHEY and SVGAGI. The CDR3 totals 14 residues. CDR3 sequence: CASTGTSGNNEQYF. CDR3 sequence (DNA): TGTGCCAGTACCGGGACTAGCGGGAACAACGAGCAGTACTTC.